This TCR beta chain was captured by sequencing in a study of cytomegalovirus exposure and HLA in healthy donors. Across the study: Early released data had about 85 million unique TCRs, all coming from HLA-typed donors. General study results and limits: A further, later analysis showed that HLA-associated TCR beta chains (compared with equally common others) were more clonally expanded.

In the PCR, 60 Vbeta and 13 Jbeta primers were used. Assay: immunoSEQ multiplex PCR; the TCRdb copy retains only in-frame clones and omits some. The sample lists roughly 150,000 clones; 70% to 80% were seen once. On this clone itself: Its matching antigen is unknown.

CDR3 length equals 17 residues. Per germline, CDR1 SGHKS and CDR2 YYEKEE (reference sequence). V was pared by 4 bases and J by 10 bases, with 15 bases of the junction left unmatched. The specimen was PBMCs. This chain uses TRBV5-5 with TRBJ2-1, with TRBD2 identical over 12 bases. This TCR was sampled from a woman aged 40 to 50 in good health and CMV-seronegative. Written as DNA, the CDR3 is TGTGCCAGCAGCCGATATTCTAGCGGGGGGGCCCTCTACGAGCAGTTCTTC. Its translation is CASSRYSSGGALYEQFF. Together with reference TRBV5-5 and TRBJ2-1, the CDR3 gives the full variable domain: DAGVTQSPTHLIKTRGQQVTLRCSPISGHKSVSWYQQVLGQGPQFIFQYYEKEERGRGNFPDRFSARQFPNYSSELNVNALLLGDSALYLCASSRYSSGGALYEQFFGPGTRLTVL.